The sequence of this T cell receptor beta chain was determined in a study of T cell responses to AZD1222 COVID-19 vaccine. Background on the study: Second-dose recipients at about 4 or about 12 weeks were treated as one pooled group.

The CDR3 contains 17 residues. The germline V gene encodes CDR1 SGHAT and CDR2 FQDESV (reference sequence). Trimming took 0 bases from V and 4 from J; bases not matched to a gene: 3. Sequenced by immunoSEQ multiplex PCR; TCRdb stores in-frame clones only, minus some. The data show around 100,000 clones, with roughly 84% seen just once and 15% to 20% held by the top ten. A note on this clone: Its antigen is currently unknown.

Findings and limits, study-wide: Spike-specific TCR depth and breadth grew after two AZD1222 doses.

The chain combines TRBV11-1 with TRBJ2-3, with 14 bases lining up with TRBD2. This specimen consisted of peripheral blood, obtained on day 0 of AZD1222 vaccination. This TCR derives from an adult in good health. This chain's CDR3 is CASSLAVTSGRADTQYF. DNA of the CDR3: TGTGCCAGCAGCTTAGCGGTGACTAGCGGGAGGGCAGATACGCAGTATTTT.